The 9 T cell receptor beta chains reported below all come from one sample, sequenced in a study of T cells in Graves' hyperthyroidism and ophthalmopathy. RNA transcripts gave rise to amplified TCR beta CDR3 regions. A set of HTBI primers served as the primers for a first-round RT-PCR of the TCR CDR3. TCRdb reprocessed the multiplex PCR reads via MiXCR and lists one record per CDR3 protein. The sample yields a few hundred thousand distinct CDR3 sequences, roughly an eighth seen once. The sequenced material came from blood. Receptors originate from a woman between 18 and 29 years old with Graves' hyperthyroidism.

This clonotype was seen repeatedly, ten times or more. The CDR3 sequence is CASSLSPSWAYEQYF. Written as DNA, the CDR3 is TGTGCCAGCAGTTTATCTCCTAGCTGGGCCTACGAGCAGTACTTC. This sequence joins TRBV27 and TRBJ2-7, with D possibly matching TRBD2 (5 bases). Germline CDR1 is MNHEY and CDR2 is SMNVEV (reference sequence). The CDR3 is 15 residues long. V dropped 0 bases and J dropped 2 bases, with 11 bases sitting between them.

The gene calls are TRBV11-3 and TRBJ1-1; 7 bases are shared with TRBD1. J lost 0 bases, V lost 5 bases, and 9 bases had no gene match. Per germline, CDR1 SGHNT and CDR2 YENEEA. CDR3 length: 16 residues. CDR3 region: CASSPYGQGVNTEAFF. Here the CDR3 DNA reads TGTGCCAGCAGCCCGTATGGGCAGGGGGTGAACACTGAAGCTTTCTTT.

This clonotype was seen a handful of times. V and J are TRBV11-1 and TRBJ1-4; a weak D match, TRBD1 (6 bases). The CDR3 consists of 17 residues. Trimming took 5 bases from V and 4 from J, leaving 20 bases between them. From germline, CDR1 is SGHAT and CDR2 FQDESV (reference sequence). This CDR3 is CASSPRTATSFNEKLFF. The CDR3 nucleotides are TGTGCCAGCAGCCCTCGGACAGCGACAAGCTTTAATGAAAAACTGTTTTTT.

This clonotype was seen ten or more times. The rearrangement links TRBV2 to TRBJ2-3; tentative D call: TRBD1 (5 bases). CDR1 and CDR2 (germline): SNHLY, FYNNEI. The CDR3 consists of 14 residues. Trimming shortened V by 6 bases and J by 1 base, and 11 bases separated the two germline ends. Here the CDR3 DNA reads TGTGCCAGCAGCCGACAAGGGGGCACAGATACGCAGTATTTT. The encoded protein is CASSRQGGTDTQYF.

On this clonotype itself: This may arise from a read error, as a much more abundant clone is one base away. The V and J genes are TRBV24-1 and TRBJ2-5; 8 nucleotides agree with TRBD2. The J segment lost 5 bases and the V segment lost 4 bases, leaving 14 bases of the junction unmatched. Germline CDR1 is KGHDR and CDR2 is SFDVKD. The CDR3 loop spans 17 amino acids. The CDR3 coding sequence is TGTGCCACCAGTGACAAACTAACGGGAGGGCTTCGGGAGACCCAGTACTTC. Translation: CATSDKLTGGLRETQYF.

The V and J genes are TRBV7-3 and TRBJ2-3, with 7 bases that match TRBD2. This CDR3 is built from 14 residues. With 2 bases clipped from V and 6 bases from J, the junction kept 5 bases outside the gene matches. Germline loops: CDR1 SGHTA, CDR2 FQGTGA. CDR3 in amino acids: CASSLVRGRDTQYF. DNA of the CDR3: TGTGCCAGCAGCTTAGTGCGGGGGAGGGATACGCAGTATTTT.

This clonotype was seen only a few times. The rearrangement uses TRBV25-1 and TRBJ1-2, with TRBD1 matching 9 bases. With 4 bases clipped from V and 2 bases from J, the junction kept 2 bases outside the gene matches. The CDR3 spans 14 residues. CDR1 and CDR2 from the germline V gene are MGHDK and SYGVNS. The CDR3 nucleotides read TGTGCCAGCAGTGTCGGGACAGGGAACTATGGCTACACCTTC. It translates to CASSVGTGNYGYTF.

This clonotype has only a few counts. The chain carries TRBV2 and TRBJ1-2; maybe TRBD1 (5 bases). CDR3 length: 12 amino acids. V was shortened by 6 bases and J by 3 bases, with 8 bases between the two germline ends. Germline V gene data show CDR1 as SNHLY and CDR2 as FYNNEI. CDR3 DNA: TGTGCCAGCAGGGGGACGTACTATGGCTACACCTTC. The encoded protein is CASRGTYYGYTF.

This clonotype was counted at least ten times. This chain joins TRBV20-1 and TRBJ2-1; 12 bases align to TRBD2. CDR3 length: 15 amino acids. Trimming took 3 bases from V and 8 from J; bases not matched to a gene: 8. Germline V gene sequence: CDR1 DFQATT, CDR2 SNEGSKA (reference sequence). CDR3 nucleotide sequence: TGCAGTGCTAGGGAACTAGCGGGAGGACCCCATGAGCAGTTCTTC. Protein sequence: CSARELAGGPHEQFF.